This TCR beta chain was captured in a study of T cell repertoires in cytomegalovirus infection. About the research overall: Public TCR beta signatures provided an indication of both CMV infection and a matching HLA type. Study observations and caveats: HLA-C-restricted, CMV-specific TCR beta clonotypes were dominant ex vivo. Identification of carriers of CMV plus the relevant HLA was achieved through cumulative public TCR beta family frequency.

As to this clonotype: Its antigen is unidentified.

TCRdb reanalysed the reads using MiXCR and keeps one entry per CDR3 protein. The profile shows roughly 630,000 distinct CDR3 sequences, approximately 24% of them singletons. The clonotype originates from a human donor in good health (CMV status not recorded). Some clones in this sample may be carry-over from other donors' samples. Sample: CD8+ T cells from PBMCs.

The DNA for the CDR3 is TGTGCCAGCAGCTCCCCCGCGGCGAGCGGCTACACCTTC. Protein sequence: CASSSPAASGYTF. The chain is built from TRBV7-9 and TRBJ1-2, with D unresolved. This CDR3 spans 13 amino acids. Germline CDR1 is SEHNR and CDR2 is FQNEAQ (reference sequence). V gave up 4 bases and J gave up 8 bases, with 14 bases separating them.